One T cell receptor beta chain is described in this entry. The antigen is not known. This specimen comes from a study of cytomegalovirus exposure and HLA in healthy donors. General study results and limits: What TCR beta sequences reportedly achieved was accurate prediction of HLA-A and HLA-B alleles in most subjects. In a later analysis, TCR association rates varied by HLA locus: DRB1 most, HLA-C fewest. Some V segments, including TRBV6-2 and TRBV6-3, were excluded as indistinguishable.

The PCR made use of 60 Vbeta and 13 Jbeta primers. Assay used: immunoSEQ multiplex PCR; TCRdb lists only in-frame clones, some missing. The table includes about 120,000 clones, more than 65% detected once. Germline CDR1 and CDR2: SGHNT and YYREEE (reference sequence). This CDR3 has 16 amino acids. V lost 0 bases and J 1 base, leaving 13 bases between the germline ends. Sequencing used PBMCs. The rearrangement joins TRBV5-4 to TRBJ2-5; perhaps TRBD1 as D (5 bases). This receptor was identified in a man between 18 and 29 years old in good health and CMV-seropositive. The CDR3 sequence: CASSLGIDSRQETQYF. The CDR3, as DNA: TGTGCCAGCAGCTTGGGGATAGACAGTCGCCAAGAGACCCAGTACTTC. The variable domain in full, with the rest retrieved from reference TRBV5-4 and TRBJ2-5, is ETGVTQSPTHLIKTRGQQVTLRCSSQSGHNTVSWYQQALGQGPQFIFQYYREEENGRGNFPPRFSGLQFPNYSSELNVNALELDDSALYLCASSLGIDSRQETQYFGPGTRLLVL.